The sample holds a few counts of the clone carrying this TCR beta chain. The germline V gene has CDR1 MGHRA and CDR2 YSYEKL. Deletions cut 0 bases from V and 10 bases from J, with 18 bases between. This CDR3 spans 15 amino acids. This sample is drawn from a study of control samples from healthy donors and cancer patients. Method: immunoSEQ multiplex PCR; TCRdb's copy keeps in-frame clones and lacks some. The sample lists 250,000 to 300,000 clones, about four fifths seen once, with approximately 12% in the top ten. The source material was PBMCs. The source of this sequence is a woman aged 60 to 75 with lung cancer. J is TRBJ1-1 and V is TRBV4-1; D gene uncertain. CDR3 coding DNA: TGCGCCAGCAGCCAAGATGGGAGGGATCCTGGGAGAGCTTTCTTT. The encoded protein is CASSQDGRDPGRAFF.